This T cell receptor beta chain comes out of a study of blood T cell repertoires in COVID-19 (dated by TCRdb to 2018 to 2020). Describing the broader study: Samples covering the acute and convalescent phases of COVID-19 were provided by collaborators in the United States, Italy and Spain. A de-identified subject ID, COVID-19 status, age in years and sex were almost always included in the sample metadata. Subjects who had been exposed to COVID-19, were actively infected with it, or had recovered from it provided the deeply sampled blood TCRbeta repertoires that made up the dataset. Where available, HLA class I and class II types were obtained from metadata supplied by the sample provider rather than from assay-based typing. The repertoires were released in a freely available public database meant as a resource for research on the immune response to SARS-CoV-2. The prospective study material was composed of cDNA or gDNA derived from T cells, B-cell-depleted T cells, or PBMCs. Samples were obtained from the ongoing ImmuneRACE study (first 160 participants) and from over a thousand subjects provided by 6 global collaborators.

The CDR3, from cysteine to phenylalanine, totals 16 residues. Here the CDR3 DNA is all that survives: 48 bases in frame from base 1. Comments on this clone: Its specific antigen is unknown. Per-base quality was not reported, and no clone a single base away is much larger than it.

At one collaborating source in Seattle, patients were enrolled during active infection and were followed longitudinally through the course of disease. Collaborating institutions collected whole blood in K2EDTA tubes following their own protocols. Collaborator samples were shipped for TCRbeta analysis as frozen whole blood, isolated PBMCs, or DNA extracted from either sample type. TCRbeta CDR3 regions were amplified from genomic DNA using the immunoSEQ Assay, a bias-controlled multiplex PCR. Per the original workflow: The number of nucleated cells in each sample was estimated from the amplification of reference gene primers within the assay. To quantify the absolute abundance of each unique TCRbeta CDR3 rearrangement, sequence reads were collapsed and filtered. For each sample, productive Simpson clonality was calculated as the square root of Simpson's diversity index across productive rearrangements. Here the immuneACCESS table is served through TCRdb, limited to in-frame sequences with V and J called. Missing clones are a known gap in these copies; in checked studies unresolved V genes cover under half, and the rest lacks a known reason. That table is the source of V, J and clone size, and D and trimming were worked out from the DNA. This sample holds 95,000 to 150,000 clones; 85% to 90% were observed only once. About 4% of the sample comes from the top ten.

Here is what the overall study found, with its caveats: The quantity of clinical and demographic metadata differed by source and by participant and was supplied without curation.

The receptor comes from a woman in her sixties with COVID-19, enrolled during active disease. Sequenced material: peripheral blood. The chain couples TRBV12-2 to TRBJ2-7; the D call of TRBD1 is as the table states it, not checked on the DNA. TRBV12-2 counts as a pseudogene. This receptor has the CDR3 CASRFFVLGNSYEQYF. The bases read TGTGCAAGTCGCTTTTTTGTCTTGGGCAACTCCTACGAGCAGTACTTC.